The clone carrying this TCR beta chain has just a few counts. The antigen is unknown. This sample stems from a study of identical twins. One entry per CDR3 protein results from TCRdb running MiXCR on the 5' RACE reads. The table records 1.5 million to 2 million distinct CDR3 sequences, less than 40% of them present only once. Trimming left V 1 base short and J 1 base short, with 9 bases between. CDR3 length: 15 residues. CDR1 is KGHDR and CDR2 is SFDVKD in the germline V gene. All donors comprised healthy Caucasians. Study findings and constraints: Memory repertoires showed no such pattern, whereas abundant cord blood beta clonotypes carried fewer insertions.

The rearrangement uses TRBV24-1 and TRBJ1-1, with D maybe TRBD1 (6 bases). The sequence was obtained from a newborn girl in good health. The specimen sequenced was cord blood. CDR3 in DNA: TGTGCCACCAGTGATTTTAGGGGGGGGAACACTGAAGCTTTCTTT. As protein: CATSDFRGGNTEAFF.